This entry features one T cell receptor (beta chain) sequence. For the second PCR, which ran for about 6 to 11 cycles, a sample-barcoded 5' primer and a J-beta primer mix were used. Using its own MiXCR run on the 5' RACE reads, TCRdb lists one record per CDR3 protein. Of about 900,000 distinct CDR3 sequences in the sample, 60% to 80% were seen once. This entry belongs to a study of blood T cells in healthy people across ages. The V and J ends lost 1 base and 0 bases respectively, with 10 bases between them. The germline V gene encodes CDR1 SGHTA and CDR2 FQGNSA. There are 16 residues in the CDR3. Sequencing was performed on blood. The TCR was taken from a man between 25 and 39 years old in good health. V usage is TRBV7-2 and J usage is TRBJ2-1, with D perhaps matching TRBD2 (6 bases). In DNA form, the CDR3 reads TGTGCCAGCAGCTTAGATCCCGGGGGCTCCTACAATGAGCAGTTCTTC. It yields the protein CASSLDPGGSYNEQFF. Using reference TRBV7-2 and TRBJ2-1 for the parts outside the CDR3, the full variable domain is GAGVSQSPSNKVTEKGKDVELRCDPISGHTALYWYRQSLGQGLEFLIYFQGNSAPDKSGLPSDRFSAERTGGSVSTLTIQRTQQEDSAVYLCASSLDPGGSYNEQFFGPGTRLTVL.